The present TCR beta chain was sequenced within a study of immune cell composition in non-small cell lung cancer. Study in general: Histologic subtype was mainly adenocarcinoma or squamous cell carcinoma.

In germline, CDR1 is SNHLY, CDR2 FYNNEI. J lost 3 bases, V lost 8 bases, and 3 bases had no gene match. The CDR3 runs to 12 residues. Details on this clone: Its antigen is as yet unknown.

Study conclusions and caveats: Lung adenocarcinomas had lower top 10 clone scores and clonality than squamous tumours. Squamous carcinomas (75%) more often had tumour-associated clones >0.5% than adenocarcinomas (approximately 35%). No significant correlation existed between pack-years smoked and tumour clonality.

Produced via immunoSEQ multiplex PCR; TCRdb's table is partial and in-frame only. The table records fewer than 4,500 clones, 65% to 80% of them present only once. The TCR comes from a human donor with non-small cell lung cancer. The rearrangement uses TRBV2 and TRBJ1-2; 7 nucleotides agree with TRBD1. Input material: lung tumor tissue. The CDR3 here is CASGGTDYGYTF. CDR3 DNA: TGTGCCAGCGGCGGGACAGACTATGGCTACACCTTC.